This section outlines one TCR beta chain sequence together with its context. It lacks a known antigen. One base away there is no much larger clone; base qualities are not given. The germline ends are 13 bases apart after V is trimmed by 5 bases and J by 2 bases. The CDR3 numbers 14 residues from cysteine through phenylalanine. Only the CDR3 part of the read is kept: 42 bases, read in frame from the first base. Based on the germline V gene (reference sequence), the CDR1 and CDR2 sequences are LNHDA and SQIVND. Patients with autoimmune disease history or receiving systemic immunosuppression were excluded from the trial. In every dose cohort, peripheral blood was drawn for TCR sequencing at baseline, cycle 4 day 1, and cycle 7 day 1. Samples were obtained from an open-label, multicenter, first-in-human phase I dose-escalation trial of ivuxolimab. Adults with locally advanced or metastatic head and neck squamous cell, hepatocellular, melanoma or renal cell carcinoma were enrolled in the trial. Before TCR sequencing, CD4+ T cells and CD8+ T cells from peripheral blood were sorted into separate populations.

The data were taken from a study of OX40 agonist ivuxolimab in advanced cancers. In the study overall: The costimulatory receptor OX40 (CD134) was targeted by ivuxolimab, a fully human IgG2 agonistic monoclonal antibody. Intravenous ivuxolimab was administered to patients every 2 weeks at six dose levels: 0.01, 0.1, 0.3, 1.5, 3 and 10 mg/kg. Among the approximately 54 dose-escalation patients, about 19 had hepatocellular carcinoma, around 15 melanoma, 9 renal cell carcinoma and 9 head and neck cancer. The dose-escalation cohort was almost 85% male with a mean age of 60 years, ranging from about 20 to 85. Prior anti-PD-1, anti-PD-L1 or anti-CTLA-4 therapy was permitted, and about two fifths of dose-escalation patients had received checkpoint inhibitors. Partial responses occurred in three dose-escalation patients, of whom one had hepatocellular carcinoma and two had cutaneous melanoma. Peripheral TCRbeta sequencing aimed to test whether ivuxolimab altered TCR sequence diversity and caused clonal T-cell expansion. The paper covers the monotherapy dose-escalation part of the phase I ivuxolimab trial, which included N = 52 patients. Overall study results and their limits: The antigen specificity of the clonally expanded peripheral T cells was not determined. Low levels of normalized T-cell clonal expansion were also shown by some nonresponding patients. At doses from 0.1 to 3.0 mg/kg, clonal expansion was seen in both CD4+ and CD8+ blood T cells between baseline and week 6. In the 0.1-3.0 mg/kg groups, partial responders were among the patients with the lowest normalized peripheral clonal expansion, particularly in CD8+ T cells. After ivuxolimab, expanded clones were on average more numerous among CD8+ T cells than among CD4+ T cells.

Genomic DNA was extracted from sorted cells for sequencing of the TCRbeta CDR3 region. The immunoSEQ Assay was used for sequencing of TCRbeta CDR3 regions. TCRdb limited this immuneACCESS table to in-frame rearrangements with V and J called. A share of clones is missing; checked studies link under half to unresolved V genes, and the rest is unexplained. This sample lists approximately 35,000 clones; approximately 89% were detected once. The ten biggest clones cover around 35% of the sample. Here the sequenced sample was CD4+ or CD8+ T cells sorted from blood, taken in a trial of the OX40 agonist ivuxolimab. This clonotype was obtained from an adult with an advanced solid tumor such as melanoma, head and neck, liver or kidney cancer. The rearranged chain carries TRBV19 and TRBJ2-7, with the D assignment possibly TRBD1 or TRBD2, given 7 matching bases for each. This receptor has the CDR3 CASSPGGGTYEQYF. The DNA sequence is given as TGTGCCAGTAGTCCAGGGGGGGGCACCTACGAGCAGTACTTC.